The TCR beta chain described here comes from a study of identical twins. Study results and caveats: Sharing of beta out-of-frame sequences by twins showed a weaker excess.

This clonotype was seen a few times. Its matching antigen is unknown. TCRdb redid the calling of the 5' RACE reads with MiXCR, one entry per CDR3 protein. The sample lists roughly 1.6 million distinct CDR3 sequences, around a third occurring once. There are 16 residues in the CDR3. V was pared by 2 bases and J by 4 bases, with 5 bases of the junction left unmatched. CDR1 is SGHRS, CDR2 YFSETQ, per germline. The rearrangement links TRBV5-1 to TRBJ2-3; 12 bases agree with TRBD2. Sequencing was performed on cord blood. The sequence came from a newborn girl in good health. CDR3 in DNA: TGCGCCAGCAGCTTAAACCTAGCGGGGGGGGCAGATACGCAGTATTTT. This gives the protein CASSLNLAGGADTQYF.